This T cell receptor beta chain was sequenced in a study of T cell changes during pregnancy in multiple sclerosis. Clones were sequenced by immunoSEQ multiplex PCR, and TCRdb holds only the in-frame ones, with some missing. This table holds tens of thousands of clones, 92% found once. Trimming removed 4 bases from V and 3 bases from J; junction bases left unmatched: 2. From germline, CDR1 is SGHRS and CDR2 YFSETQ. The CDR3 contains 15 residues. The input for sequencing was CD4+ T cells from peripheral blood mononuclear cells, taken in the first trimester of pregnancy. The receptor comes from a female donor with multiple sclerosis, enrolled in a pregnancy study. The gene calls are TRBV5-1 and TRBJ2-2; 11 bases agree with TRBD2. As DNA, the CDR3 is TGCGCCAGCAGCCTACTAGCGGGGGACACCGGGGAGCTGTTTTTT. It yields the protein CASSLLAGDTGELFF.